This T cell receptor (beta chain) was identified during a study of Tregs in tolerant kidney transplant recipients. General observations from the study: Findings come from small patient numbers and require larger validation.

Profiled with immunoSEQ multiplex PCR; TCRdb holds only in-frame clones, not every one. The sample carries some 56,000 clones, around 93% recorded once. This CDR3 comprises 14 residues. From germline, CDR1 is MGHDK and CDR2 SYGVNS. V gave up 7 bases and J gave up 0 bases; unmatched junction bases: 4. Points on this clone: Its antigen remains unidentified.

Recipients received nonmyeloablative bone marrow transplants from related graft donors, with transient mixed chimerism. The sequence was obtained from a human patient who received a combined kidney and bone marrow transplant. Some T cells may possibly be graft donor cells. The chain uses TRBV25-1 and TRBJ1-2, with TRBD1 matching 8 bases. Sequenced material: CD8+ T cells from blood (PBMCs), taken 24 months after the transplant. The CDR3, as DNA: TGTGCCAGCAAAGAGACAGGGGCTAACTATGGCTACACCTTC. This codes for CASKETGANYGYTF.